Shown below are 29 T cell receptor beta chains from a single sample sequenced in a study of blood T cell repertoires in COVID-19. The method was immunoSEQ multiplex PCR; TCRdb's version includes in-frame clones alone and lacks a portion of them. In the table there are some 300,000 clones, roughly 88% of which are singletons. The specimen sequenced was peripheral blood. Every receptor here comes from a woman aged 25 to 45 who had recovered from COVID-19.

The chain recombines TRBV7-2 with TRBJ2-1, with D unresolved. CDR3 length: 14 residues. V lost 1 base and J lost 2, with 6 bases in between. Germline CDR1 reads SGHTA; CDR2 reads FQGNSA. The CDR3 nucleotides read TGTGCCAGCAGCTTAGGCTCAGCCTACAATGAGCAGTTCTTC. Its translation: CASSLGSAYNEQFF.

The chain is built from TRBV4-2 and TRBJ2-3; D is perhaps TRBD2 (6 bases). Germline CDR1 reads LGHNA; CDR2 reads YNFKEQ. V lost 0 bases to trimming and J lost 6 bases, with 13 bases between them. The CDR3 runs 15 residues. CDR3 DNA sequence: TGTGCCAGCAGCCAAGAACTACTAGCCGGCGATACGCAGTATTTT. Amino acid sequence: CASSQELLAGDTQYF.

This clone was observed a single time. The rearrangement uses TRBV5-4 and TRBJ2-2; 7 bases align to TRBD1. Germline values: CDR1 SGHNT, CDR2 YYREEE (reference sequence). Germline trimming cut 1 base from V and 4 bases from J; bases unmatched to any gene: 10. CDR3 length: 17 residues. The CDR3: CASSLPPGGRSTGELFF. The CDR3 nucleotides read TGTGCCAGCAGCTTGCCACCAGGGGGAAGGAGCACCGGGGAGCTGTTTTTT.

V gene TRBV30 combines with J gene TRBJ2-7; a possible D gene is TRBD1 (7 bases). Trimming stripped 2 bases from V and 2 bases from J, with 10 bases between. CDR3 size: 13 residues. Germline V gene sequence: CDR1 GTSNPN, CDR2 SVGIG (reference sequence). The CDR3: CAWSPGGTYEQYF. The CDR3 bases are TGTGCCTGGAGTCCAGGGGGGACCTACGAGCAGTACTTC.

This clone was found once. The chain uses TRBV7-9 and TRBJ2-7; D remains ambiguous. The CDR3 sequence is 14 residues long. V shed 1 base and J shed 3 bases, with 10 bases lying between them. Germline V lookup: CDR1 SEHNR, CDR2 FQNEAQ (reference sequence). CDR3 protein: CASSLGTADYEQYF. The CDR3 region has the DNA TGTGCCAGCAGCTTAGGTACTGCCGACTACGAGCAGTACTTC.

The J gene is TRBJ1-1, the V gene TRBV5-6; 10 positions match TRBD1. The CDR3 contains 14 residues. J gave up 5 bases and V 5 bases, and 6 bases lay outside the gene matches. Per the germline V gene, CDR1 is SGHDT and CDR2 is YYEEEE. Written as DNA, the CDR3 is TGTGCCAGCAGGAAGACAGGGGGCGGGACTGAAGCTTTCTTT. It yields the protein CASRKTGGGTEAFF.

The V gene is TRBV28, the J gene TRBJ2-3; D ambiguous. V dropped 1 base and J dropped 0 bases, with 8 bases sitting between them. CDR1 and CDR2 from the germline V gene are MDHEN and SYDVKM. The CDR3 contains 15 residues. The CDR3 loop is CASSLSSVSTDTQYF. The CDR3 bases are TGTGCCAGCAGTTTATCTTCGGTAAGCACAGATACGCAGTATTTT.

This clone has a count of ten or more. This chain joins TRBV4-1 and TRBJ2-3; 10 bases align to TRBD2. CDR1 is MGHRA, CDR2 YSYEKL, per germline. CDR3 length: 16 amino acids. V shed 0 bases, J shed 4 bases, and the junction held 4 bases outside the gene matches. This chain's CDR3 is CASSQDMSGGADTQYF. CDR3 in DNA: TGCGCCAGCAGCCAAGATATGAGCGGGGGGGCAGATACGCAGTATTTT.

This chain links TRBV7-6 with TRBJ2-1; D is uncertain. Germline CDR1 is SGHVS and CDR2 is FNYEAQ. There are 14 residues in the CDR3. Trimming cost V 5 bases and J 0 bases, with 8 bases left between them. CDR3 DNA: TGTGCCAGCAGCCCGCTGAGCTCCTACAATGAGCAGTTCTTC. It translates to CASSPLSSYNEQFF.

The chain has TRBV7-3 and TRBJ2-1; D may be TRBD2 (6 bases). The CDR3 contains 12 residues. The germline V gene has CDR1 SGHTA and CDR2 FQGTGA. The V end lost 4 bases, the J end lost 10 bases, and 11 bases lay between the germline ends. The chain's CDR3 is CASSSAGGEQFF. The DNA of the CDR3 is TGTGCCAGCAGCTCAGCGGGCGGCGAGCAGTTCTTC.

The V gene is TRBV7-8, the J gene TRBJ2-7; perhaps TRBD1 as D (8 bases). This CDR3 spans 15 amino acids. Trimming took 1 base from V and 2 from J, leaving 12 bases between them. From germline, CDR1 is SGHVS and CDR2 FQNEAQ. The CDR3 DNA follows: TGTGCCAGCAGCTTAGGGACAGGGAGGGCCTACGAGCAGTACTTC. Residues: CASSLGTGRAYEQYF.

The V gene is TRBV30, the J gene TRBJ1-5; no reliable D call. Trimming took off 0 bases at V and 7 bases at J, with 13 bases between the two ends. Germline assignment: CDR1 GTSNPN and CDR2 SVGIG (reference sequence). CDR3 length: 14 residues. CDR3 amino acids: CAWSVRSGGQPQHF. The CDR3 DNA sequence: TGTGCCTGGAGTGTACGTTCAGGAGGACAGCCCCAGCATTTT.

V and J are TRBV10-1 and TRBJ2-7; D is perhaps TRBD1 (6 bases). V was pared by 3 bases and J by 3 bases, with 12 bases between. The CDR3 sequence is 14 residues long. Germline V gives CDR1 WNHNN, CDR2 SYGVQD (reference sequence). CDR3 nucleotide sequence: TGCGCCAGCAGTGACCCTGGACAGTACTACGAGCAGTACTTC. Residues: CASSDPGQYYEQYF.

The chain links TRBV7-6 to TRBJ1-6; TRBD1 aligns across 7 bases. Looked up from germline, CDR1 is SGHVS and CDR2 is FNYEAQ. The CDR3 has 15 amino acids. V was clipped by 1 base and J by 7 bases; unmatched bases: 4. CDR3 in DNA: TGTGCCAGCAGCTTAGAGGGACAGTGGAATTCACCCCTCCACTTT. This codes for CASSLEGQWNSPLHF.

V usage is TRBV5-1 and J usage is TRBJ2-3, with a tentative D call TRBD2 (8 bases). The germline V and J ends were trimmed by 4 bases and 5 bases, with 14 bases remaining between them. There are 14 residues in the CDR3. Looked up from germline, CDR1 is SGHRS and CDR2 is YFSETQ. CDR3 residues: CASSLGRGLDTQYF. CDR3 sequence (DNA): TGCGCCAGCAGCCTCGGGAGGGGGCTAGATACGCAGTATTTT. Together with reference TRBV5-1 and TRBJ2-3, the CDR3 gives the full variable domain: KAGVTQTPRYLIKTRGQQVTLSCSPISGHRSVSWYQQTPGQGLQFLFEYFSETQRNKGNFPGRFSGRQFSNSRSEMNVSTLELGDSALYLCASSLGRGLDTQYFGPGTRLTVL.

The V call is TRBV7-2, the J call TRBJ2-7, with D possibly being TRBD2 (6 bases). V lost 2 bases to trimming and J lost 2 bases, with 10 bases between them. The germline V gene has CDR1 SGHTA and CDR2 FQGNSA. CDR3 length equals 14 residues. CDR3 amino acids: CASSLSSAAYEQYF. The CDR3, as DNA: TGTGCCAGCAGCTTATCTAGCGCGGCCTACGAGCAGTACTTC.

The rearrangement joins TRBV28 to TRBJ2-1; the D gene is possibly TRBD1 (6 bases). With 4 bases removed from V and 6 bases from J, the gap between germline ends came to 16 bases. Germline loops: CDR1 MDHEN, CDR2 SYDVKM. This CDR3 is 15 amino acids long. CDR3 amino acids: CASSSIRWGLNEQFF. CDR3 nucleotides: TGTGCCAGCAGTTCTATACGGTGGGGGCTCAATGAGCAGTTCTTC.

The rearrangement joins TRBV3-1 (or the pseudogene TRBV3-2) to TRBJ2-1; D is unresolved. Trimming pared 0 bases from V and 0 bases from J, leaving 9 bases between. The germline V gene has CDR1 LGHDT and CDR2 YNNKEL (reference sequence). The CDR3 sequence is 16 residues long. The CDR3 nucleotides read TGTGCCAGCAGCCAAGATATGCGGTTCTCCTACAATGAGCAGTTCTTC. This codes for CASSQDMRFSYNEQFF.

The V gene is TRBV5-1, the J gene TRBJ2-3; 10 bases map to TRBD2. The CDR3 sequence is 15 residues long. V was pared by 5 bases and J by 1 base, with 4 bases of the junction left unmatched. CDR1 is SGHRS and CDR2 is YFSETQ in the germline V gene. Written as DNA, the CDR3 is TGCGCCAGCAGGGTAGCGGGGGGCCGCACAGATACGCAGTATTTT. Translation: CASRVAGGRTDTQYF.

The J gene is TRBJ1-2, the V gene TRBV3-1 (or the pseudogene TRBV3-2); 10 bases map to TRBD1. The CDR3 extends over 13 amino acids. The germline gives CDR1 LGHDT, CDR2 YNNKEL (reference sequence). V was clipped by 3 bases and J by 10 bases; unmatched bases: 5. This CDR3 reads CASSQGTGDDYTF. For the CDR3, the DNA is TGTGCCAGCAGCCAGGGGACAGGGGATGACTACACCTTC.

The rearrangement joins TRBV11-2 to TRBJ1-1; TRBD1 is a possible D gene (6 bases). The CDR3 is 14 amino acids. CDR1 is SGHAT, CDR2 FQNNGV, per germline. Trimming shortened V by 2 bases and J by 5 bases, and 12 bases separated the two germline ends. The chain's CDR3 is CASSLSTGQTEAFF. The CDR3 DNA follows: TGTGCCAGCAGCTTAAGTACAGGGCAAACTGAAGCTTTCTTT.

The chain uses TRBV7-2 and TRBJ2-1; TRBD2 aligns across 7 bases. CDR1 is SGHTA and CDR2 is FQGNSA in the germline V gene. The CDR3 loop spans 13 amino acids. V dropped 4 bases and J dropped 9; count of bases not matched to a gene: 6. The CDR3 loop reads CASSWATGGEQFF. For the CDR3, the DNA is TGTGCCAGCAGCTGGGCAACGGGGGGTGAGCAGTTCTTC.

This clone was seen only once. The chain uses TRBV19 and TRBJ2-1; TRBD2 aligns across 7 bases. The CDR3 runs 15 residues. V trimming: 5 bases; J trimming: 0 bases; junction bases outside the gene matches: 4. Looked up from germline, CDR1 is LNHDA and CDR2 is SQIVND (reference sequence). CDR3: CASSYTGGSYNEQFF. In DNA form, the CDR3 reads TGTGCCAGTAGTTACACGGGGGGCTCCTACAATGAGCAGTTCTTC.

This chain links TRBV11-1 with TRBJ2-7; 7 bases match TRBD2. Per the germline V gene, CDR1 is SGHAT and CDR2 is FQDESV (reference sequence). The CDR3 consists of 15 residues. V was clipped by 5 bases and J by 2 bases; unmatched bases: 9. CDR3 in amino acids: CASSPGLDFTYEQYF. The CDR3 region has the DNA TGTGCCAGCAGCCCCGGACTAGATTTTACCTACGAGCAGTACTTC.

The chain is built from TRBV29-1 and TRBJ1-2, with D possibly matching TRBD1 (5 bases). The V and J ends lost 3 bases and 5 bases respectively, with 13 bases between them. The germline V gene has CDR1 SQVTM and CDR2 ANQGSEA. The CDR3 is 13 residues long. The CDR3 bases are TGCAGCGTTGACGGCAGGGCGGGATATGGCTACACCTTC. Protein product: CSVDGRAGYGYTF.

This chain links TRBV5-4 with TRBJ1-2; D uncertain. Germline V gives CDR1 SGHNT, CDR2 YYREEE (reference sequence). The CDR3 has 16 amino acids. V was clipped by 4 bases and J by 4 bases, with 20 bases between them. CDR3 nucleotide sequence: TGTGCCAGCAGCCAACAAGGTCGGCAGCGTTTCTATGGCTACACCTTC. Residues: CASSQQGRQRFYGYTF.

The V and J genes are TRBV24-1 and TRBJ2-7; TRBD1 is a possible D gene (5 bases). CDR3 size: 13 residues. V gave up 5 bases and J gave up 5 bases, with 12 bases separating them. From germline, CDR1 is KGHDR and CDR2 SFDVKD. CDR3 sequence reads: CATSVGASDEQYF. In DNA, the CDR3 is TGTGCCACCAGTGTTGGGGCCTCGGACGAGCAGTACTTC.

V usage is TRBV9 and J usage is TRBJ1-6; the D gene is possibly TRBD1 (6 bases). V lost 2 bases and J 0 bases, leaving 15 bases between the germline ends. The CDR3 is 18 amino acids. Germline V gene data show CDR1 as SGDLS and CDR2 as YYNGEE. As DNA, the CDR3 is TGTGCCAGCAGCGTTGGGTCGGGACACAGCTCCTATAATTCACCCCTCCACTTT. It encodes CASSVGSGHSSYNSPLHF. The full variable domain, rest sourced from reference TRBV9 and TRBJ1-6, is DSGVTQTPKHLITATGQRVTLRCSPRSGDLSVYWYQQSLDQGLQFLIQYYNGEERAKGNILERFSAQQFPDLHSELNLSSLELGDSALYFCASSVGSGHSSYNSPLHFGNGTRLTVT.

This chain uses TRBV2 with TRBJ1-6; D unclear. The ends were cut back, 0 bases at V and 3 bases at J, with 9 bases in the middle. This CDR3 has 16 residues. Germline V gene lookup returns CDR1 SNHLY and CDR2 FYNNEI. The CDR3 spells CASSEAHGNYNSPLHF. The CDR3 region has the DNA TGTGCCAGCAGTGAAGCGCACGGGAACTATAATTCACCCCTCCACTTT.